Each of the 14 T cell receptor beta chains below was sequenced from the same sample in a study of blood T cell repertoires in COVID-19. Generated by immunoSEQ multiplex PCR, the TCRdb table keeps only in-frame clones and is missing some. The top ten clones hold approximately 1% of a sample with around 380,000 clones, around 84% of them seen once. Sequencing was carried out using peripheral blood. These receptor sequences come from a human donor with acute or convalescent COVID-19. The donor label of this sample is uncertain.

The rearrangement links TRBV4-1 to TRBJ2-1; 10 bases align to TRBD2. Unmatched junction bases numbered 12, after V lost 0 bases and J lost 10 bases. The CDR3 length is 17 residues. The V gene's germline CDR1 is MGHRA and CDR2 YSYEKL. The CDR3 DNA follows: TGCGCCAGCAGCCAAGAAGCATGGACTAGCGGCCGGAGGGAGCAGTTCTTC. It translates to CASSQEAWTSGRREQFF.

J is TRBJ1-1 and V is TRBV21-1. TRBV21-1 is a pseudogene segment. The CDR3 has 17 residues. The CDR3 coding sequence is TGTGCCAGCACCGAAAGGGGGGGGCGAGTGGAGAACACTGAAGCTTTCTTT. Protein sequence: CASTERGGRVENTEAFF.

This rearrangement joins TRBV27 to TRBJ1-5, with 7 bases aligning to TRBD1. V trimming: 5 bases; J trimming: 0 bases; junction bases outside the gene matches: 13. The length of the CDR3 is 18 residues. From germline, CDR1 is MNHEY and CDR2 SMNVEV (reference sequence). The CDR3, as DNA: TGTGCCAGCAGTCGATGGGGGACAGACGTTTATAGCAATCAGCCCCAGCATTTT. The encoded protein is CASSRWGTDVYSNQPQHF.

The CDR3, as DNA: TGTGCCTGGAGTCCACCCCAGAGGAGATACTCCTACGAGCAGTACTTC. It encodes CAWSPPQRRYSYEQYF. The rearrangement links TRBV30 to TRBJ2-7, with D unresolved. Trimming pared 2 bases from V and 0 bases from J, leaving 17 bases between. The germline CDR1 and CDR2 sequences are GTSNPN and SVGIG (reference sequence). CDR3 length equals 16 residues. The complete variable domain, with remaining parts taken from reference TRBV30 and TRBJ2-7, reads SQTIHQWPATLVQPVGSPLSLECTVEGTSNPNLYWYRQAAGRGLQLLFYSVGIGQISSEVPQNLSASRPQDRQFILSSKKLLLSDSGFYLCAWSPPQRRYSYEQYFGPGTRLTVT.

The rearrangement uses TRBV2 and TRBJ2-6; 8 bases map to TRBD1. CDR3 length: 15 amino acids. The V and J ends lost 5 bases and 3 bases, in that order; junction bases with no gene match: 3. Germline V gene lookup returns CDR1 SNHLY and CDR2 FYNNEI. CDR3 DNA sequence: TGTGCCAGCAGTACCGGGACAGGTGGGGCCAACGTCCTGACTTTC. This sequence encodes CASSTGTGGANVLTF.

This chain uses TRBV7-6 with TRBJ2-3; a weak D match, TRBD2 (5 bases). The CDR3 loop spans 15 amino acids. V was cut by 0 bases and J by 0 bases, with 7 bases left in between. The germline CDR1 and CDR2 sequences are SGHVS and FNYEAQ. CDR3 protein: CASSLAEGSTDTQYF. CDR3 DNA: TGTGCCAGCAGCTTAGCAGAGGGCAGCACAGATACGCAGTATTTT. The complete variable domain, with remaining parts taken from reference TRBV7-6 and TRBJ2-3, reads GAGVSQSPRYKVTKRGQDVALRCDPISGHVSLYWYRQALGQGPEFLTYFNYEAQQDKSGLPNDRFSAERPEGSISTLTIQRTEQRDSAMYRCASSLAEGSTDTQYFGPGTRLTVL.

In its sample, this clone was seen once. The gene calls are TRBV19 and TRBJ1-2; D call uncertain. The CDR3 covers 12 residues. Per germline, CDR1 LNHDA and CDR2 SQIVND (reference sequence). With 6 bases removed from V and 3 bases from J, the gap between germline ends came to 8 bases. CDR3 coding DNA: TGTGCCAGTAGGAGAAGCGACTATGGCTACACCTTC. Translation: CASRRSDYGYTF.

This clone was seen more than once but under ten times. DNA of the CDR3: TGTGCCAGCAGTCTACAGGCGTCCAACAATGAGCAGTTCTTC. This gives the protein CASSLQASNNEQFF. The chain has TRBV6-4 and TRBJ2-1; a weak D match, TRBD1 (5 bases). Looked up from germline, CDR1 is MRHNA and CDR2 is SNTAGT. V shed 5 bases and J shed 5 bases, with 13 bases lying between them. This CDR3 is 14 amino acids long.

The V and J genes are TRBV2 and TRBJ1-2; the match to TRBD1 covers 9 bases. The CDR3 is made up of 13 amino acids. The germline CDR1 and CDR2 sequences are SNHLY and FYNNEI. V trimming: 10 bases; J trimming: 7 bases; junction bases outside the gene matches: 10. The CDR3 bases are TGTGCCAACGCCCGGACAGGGGAATCTGGCTACACCTTC. Its translation: CANARTGESGYTF.

This clone was seen only a few times. The chain uses TRBV5-4 and TRBJ2-3, with no clear D. The V end was cut by 1 base, the J end by 8 bases, with 14 bases between. This CDR3 has 14 residues. CDR1 and CDR2 (germline): SGHNT, YYREEE (reference sequence). Here the CDR3 reads CASSLFGRRGTQYF. The DNA of the CDR3 is TGTGCCAGCAGCTTGTTTGGAAGGCGAGGTACGCAGTATTTT.

The gene calls are TRBV2 and TRBJ2-7; D is perhaps TRBD1 (7 bases). Deletions cut 10 bases from V and 2 bases from J, with 18 bases between. Germline V gene lookup returns CDR1 SNHLY and CDR2 FYNNEI. The CDR3 covers 14 residues. CDR3 in DNA: TGTGCCACCAAGAGGGGCGGGACAGCCTACGAGCAGTACTTC. This encodes CATKRGGTAYEQYF.

This chain links TRBV5-5 with TRBJ1-2; TRBD1 aligns across 7 bases. The CDR3 sequence is 14 residues long. From germline, CDR1 is SGHKS and CDR2 YYEKEE (reference sequence). Unmatched junction bases numbered 9, after V lost 4 bases and J lost 6 bases. Here the CDR3 reads CASSISGTDHGYTF. CDR3 DNA sequence: TGTGCCAGCAGCATATCCGGGACAGATCATGGCTACACCTTC.

This clone was seen only a few times. V is TRBV7-9 and J is TRBJ1-4; D unresolved. V was cut by 6 bases and J by 7 bases, with 18 bases left in between. Looked up from germline, CDR1 is SEHNR and CDR2 is FQNEAQ (reference sequence). This CDR3 has 15 amino acids. In nucleotides, the CDR3 is TGTGCCAGCAGTCTACTCTCCGTGAGCGGTGAAAAACTGTTTTTT. This translates into CASSLLSVSGEKLFF.

The J gene is TRBJ2-1, the V gene TRBV6-2 or TRBV6-3; 7 bases are a match to TRBD2. The germline CDR1 and CDR2 sequences are MNHEY and SVGEGT. The CDR3 covers 14 residues. V lost 2 bases, J lost 10 bases, and 8 bases stayed unmatched. The CDR3 nucleotides are TGTGCCAGCAGTTACGGGTTGAAGGGAGGGGAGCAGTTCTTC. Translated: CASSYGLKGGEQFF.